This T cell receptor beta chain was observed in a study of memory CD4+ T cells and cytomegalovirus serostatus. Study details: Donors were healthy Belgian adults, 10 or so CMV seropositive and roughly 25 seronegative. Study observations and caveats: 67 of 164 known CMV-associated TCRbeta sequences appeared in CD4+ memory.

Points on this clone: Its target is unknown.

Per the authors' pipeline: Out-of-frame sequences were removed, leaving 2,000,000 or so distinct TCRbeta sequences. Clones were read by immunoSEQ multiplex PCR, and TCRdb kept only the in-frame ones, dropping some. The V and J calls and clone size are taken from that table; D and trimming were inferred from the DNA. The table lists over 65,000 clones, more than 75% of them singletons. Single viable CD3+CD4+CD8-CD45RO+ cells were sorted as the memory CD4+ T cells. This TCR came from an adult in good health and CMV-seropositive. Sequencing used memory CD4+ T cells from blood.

The CDR3 bases are TGTGCCAGCAGCCCCGGGACAGATCTTAGCACAGATACGCAGTATTTT. The encoded protein is CASSPGTDLSTDTQYF. V and J are TRBV7-3 and TRBJ2-3; 7 positions agree with TRBD1. The CDR3 runs to 16 residues. Trimming cost V 5 bases and J 0 bases; bases outside gene matches: 8. CDR1 and CDR2 from the germline V gene are SGHTA and FQGTGA.